This paragraph covers one TCR beta chain sequence. CDR1 and CDR2 (germline): DFQATT, SNEGSKA (reference sequence). The CDR3 is made up of 11 amino acids. V shed 4 bases and J shed 5 bases, with 7 bases lying between them. The entry originates in a study of OX40 agonist ivuxolimab in advanced cancers. Study in general: Antecedent anti-PD-1, anti-PD-L1 or anti-CTLA-4 therapy was permissible, with approximately 44% having received some.

Generated by immunoSEQ multiplex PCR, the TCRdb table keeps only in-frame clones and is missing some. The sample shows over 70,000 clones, roughly 93% of them seen only once. The chain has TRBV20-1 and TRBJ2-3; D not resolved. The sample here was CD4+ or CD8+ T cells sorted from blood, taken in a trial of the OX40 agonist ivuxolimab. The clonotype was recovered from an adult with an advanced solid tumor such as melanoma, head and neck, liver or kidney cancer. CDR3 protein: CSATKGDTQYF. CDR3 bases: TGCAGTGCTACGAAAGGAGATACGCAGTATTTT.